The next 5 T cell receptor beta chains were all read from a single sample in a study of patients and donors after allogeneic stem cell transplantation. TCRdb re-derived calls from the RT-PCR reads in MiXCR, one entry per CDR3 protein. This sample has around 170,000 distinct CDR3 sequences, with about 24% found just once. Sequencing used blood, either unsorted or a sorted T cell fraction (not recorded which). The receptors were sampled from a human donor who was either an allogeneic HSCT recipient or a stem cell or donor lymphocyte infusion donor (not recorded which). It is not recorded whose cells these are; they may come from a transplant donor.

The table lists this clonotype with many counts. The CDR3 region is CASSLRQGDTEAFF. The CDR3 DNA reads as TGTGCCAGCAGCTTACGACAGGGCGACACTGAAGCTTTCTTT. The rearrangement joins TRBV3-1 to TRBJ1-1; 7 positions agree with TRBD1. Per the germline V gene, CDR1 is LGHDT and CDR2 is YNNKEL (reference sequence). The CDR3 contains 14 residues. V lost 5 bases, J lost 3 bases, and 6 bases stayed unmatched.

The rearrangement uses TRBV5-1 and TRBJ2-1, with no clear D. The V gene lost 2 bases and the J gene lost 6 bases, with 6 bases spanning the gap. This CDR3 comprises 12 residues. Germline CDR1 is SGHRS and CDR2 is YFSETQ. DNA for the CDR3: TGCGCCAGCAGCTTCAACAGCAATGAGCAGTTCTTC. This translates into CASSFNSNEQFF. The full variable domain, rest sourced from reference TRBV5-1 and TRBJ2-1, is KAGVTQTPRYLIKTRGQQVTLSCSPISGHRSVSWYQQTPGQGLQFLFEYFSETQRNKGNFPGRFSGRQFSNSRSEMNVSTLELGDSALYLCASSFNSNEQFFGPGTRLTVL.

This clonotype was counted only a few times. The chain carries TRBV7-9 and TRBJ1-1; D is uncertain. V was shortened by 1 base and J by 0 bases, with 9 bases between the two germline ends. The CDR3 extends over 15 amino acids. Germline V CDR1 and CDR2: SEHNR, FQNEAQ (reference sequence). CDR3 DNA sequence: TGTGCCAGCAGCTTAGTAGGGCAGTTGAACACTGAAGCTTTCTTT. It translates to CASSLVGQLNTEAFF.

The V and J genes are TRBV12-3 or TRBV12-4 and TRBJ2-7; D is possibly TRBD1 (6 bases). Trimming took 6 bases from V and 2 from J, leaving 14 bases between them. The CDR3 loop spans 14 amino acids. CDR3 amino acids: CASRPRTETYEQYF. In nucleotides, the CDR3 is TGTGCCAGCAGACCCCGGACAGAGACCTACGAGCAGTACTTC.

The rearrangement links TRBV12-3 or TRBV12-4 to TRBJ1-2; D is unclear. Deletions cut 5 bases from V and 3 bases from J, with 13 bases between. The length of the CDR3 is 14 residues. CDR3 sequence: CASSLRQAYYGYTF. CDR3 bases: TGTGCCAGCAGTCTGCGCCAGGCCTACTATGGCTACACCTTC.